This TCR beta chain was recorded in a study of cytomegalovirus exposure and HLA in healthy donors. The protocol was immunoSEQ multiplex PCR, while the TCRdb copy is restricted to in-frame clones and leaves out a portion. Of tens of thousands of clones in the sample, roughly 96% were seen once. CDR1 and CDR2 from the germline V gene are LGHNA and YSLEER. CDR3 length equals 15 residues. The V end was cut by 4 bases, the J end by 0 bases, with 12 bases between. The sequence was collected from a woman aged 18 to 35 in good health and CMV-seronegative. The sequenced sample consisted of PBMCs. J is TRBJ1-1 and V is TRBV4-3, with D hard to call. The CDR3 bases are TGCGCCAGCAGCCGGAGAAGGCACATGAACACTGAAGCTTTCTTT. Its protein is CASSRRRHMNTEAFF.